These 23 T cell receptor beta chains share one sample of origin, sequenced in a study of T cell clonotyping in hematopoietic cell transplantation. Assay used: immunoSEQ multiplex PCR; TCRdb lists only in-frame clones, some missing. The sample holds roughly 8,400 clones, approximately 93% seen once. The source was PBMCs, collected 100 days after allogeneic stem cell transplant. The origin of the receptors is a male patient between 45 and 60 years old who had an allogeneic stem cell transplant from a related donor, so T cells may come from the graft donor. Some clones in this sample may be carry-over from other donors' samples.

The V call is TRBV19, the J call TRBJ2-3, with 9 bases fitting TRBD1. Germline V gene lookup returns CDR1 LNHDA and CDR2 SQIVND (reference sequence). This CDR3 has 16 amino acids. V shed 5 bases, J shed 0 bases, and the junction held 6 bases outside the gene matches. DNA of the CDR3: TGTGCCAGTAGTCCCCTGGGACAGGGAAGCACAGATACGCAGTATTTT. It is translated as CASSPLGQGSTDTQYF.

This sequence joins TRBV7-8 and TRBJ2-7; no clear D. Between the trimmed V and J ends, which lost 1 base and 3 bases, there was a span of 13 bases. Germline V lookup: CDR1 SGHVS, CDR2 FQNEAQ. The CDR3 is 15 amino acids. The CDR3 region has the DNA TGTGCCAGCAGCTTAGAACCAAACCTACACTACGAGCAGTACTTC. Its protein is CASSLEPNLHYEQYF. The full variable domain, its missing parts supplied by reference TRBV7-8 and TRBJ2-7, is GAGVSQSPRYKVAKRGQDVALRCDPISGHVSLFWYQQALGQGPEFLTYFQNEAQLDKSGLPSDRFFAERPEGSVSTLKIQRTQQEDSAVYLCASSLEPNLHYEQYFGPGTRLTVT.

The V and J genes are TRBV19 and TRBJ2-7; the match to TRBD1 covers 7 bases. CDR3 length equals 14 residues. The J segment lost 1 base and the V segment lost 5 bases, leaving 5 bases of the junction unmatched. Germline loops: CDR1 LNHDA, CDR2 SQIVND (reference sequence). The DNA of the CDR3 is TGTGCCAGTAGTCCCGGGACAGCATCCTACGAGCAGTACTTC. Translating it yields CASSPGTASYEQYF.

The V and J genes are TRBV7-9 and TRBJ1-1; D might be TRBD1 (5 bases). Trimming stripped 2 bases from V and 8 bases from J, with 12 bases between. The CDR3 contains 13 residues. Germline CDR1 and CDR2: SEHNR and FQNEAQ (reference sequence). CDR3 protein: CASSLRSGEEAFF. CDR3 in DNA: TGTGCCAGCAGCTTACGGTCGGGGGAGGAAGCTTTCTTT.

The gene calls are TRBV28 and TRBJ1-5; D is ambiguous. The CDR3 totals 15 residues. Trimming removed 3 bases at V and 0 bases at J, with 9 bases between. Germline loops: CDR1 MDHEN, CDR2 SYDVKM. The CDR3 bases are TGTGCCAGCAGTTTTTCCGACCCTAGCAATCAGCCCCAGCATTTT. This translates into CASSFSDPSNQPQHF. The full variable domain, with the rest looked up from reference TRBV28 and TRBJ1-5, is DVKVTQSSRYLVKRTGEKVFLECVQDMDHENMFWYRQDPGLGLRLIYFSYDVKMKEKGDIPEGYSVSREKKERFSLILESASTNQTSMYLCASSFSDPSNQPQHFGDGTRLSIL.

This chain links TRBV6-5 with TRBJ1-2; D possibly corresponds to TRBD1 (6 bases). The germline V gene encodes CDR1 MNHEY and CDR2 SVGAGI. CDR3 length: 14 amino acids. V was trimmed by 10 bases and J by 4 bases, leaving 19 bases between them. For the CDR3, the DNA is TGTGCCACCCGGGCCGCAGGGGCGCGCTATGGCTACACCTTC. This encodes CATRAAGARYGYTF.

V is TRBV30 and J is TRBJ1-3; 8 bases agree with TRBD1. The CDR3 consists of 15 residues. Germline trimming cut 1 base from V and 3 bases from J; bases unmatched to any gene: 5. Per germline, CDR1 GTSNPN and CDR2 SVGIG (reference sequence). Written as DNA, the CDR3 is TGTGCCTGGAGTGCACAGGGGGTCCTTGGAAACACCATATATTTT. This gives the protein CAWSAQGVLGNTIYF.

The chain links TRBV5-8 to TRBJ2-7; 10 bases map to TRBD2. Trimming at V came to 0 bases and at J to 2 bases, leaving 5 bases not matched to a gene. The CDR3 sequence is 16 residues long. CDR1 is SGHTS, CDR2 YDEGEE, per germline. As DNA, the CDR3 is TGTGCCAGCAGCTTGGTTTCCCTAGCGGGGGCCTACGAGCAGTACTTC. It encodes CASSLVSLAGAYEQYF.

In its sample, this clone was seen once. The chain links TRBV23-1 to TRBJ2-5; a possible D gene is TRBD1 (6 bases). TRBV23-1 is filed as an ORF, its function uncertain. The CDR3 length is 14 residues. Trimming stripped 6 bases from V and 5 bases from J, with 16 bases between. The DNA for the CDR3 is TGCGCCAGCAGGTGGGGAAGGGGGTTGGAGACCCAGTACTTC. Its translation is CASRWGRGLETQYF.

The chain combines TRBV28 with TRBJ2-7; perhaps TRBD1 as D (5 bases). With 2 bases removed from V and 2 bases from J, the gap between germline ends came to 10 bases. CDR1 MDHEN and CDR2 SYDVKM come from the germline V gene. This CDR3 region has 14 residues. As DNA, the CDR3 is TGTGCCAGCAGTTTAAGGGGCTCCACCTACGAGCAGTACTTC. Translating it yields CASSLRGSTYEQYF.

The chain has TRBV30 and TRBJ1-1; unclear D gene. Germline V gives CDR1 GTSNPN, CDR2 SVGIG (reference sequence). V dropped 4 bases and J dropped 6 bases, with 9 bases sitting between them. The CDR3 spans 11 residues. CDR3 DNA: TGTGCCTGGAAGCGGGAATCTGAAGCTTTCTTT. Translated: CAWKRESEAFF.

CDR3 region: CASSPKNYGYTF. Written as DNA, the CDR3 is TGTGCCAGCAGTCCCAAGAACTATGGCTACACCTTC. The chain carries TRBV28 and TRBJ1-2; D not certain. Per the germline V gene, CDR1 is MDHEN and CDR2 is SYDVKM. This CDR3 is built from 12 residues. Trimming took off 5 bases at V and 2 bases at J, with 6 bases between the two ends.

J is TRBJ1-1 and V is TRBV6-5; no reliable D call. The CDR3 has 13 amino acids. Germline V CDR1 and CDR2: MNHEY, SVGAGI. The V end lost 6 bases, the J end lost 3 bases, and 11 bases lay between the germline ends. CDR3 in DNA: TGTGCCAGCAGCTATCTAAGGGACACTGAAGCTTTCTTT. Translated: CASSYLRDTEAFF.

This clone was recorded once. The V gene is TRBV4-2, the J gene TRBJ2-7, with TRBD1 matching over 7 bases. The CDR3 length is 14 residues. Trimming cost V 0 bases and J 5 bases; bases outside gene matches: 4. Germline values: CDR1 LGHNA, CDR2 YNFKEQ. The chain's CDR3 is CASSQDDRDHEQYF. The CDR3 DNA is TGTGCCAGCAGCCAAGATGACAGGGACCACGAGCAGTACTTC.

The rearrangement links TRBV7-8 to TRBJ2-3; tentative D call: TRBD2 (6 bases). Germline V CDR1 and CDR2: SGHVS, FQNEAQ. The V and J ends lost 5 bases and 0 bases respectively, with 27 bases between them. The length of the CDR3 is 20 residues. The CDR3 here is CASSPRDQAAQLLSTDTQYF. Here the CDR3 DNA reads TGTGCCAGCAGCCCGCGGGACCAAGCGGCACAACTACTTAGCACAGATACGCAGTATTTT.

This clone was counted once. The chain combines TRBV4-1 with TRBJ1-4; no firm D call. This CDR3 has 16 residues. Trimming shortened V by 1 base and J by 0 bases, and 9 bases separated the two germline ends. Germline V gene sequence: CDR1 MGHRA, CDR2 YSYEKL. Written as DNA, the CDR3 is TGCGCCAGCAGCCAAGCCAAGGGTGCAACTAATGAAAAACTGTTTTTT. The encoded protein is CASSQAKGATNEKLFF.

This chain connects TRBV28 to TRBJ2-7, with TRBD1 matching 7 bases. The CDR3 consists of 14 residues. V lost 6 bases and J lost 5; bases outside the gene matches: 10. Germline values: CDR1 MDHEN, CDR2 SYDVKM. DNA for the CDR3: TGTGCCAGCAGCCGACGGGACAGAATAGACGAGCAGTACTTC. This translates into CASSRRDRIDEQYF.

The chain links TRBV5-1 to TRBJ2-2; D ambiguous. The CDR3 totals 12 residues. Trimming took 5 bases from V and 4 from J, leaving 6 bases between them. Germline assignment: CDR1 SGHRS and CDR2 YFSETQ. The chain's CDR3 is CASSLLTGELFF. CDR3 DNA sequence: TGCGCCAGCAGTTTGCTCACCGGGGAGCTGTTTTTT.

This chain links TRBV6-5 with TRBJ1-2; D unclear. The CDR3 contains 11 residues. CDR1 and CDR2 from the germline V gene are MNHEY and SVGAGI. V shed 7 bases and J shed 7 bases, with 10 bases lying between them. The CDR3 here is CASTSGPGYTF. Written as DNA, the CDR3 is TGTGCCAGCACCTCGGGCCCTGGCTACACCTTC.

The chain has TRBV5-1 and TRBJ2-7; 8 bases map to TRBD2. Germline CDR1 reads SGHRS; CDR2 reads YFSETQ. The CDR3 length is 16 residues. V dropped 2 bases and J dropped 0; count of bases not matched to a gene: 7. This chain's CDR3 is CASSFHSGSYSYEQYF. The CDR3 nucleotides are TGCGCCAGCAGCTTTCACAGCGGGAGTTACTCCTACGAGCAGTACTTC.

The CDR3 sequence: CASTPGLESYEQYF. The CDR3 nucleotides read TGTGCCAGCACGCCCGGGTTGGAGTCCTACGAGCAGTACTTC. The rearrangement joins TRBV28 to TRBJ2-7; D remains unclear. Germline V gene sequence: CDR1 MDHEN, CDR2 SYDVKM. There are 14 residues in the CDR3. Trimming left V 7 bases short and J 1 base short, with 14 bases between.

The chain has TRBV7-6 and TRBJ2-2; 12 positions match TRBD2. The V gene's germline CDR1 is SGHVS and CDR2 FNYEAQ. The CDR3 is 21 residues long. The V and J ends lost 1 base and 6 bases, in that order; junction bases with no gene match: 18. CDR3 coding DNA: TGTGCCAGCAGCTTAGTTTTATTGGTGACTAGCGGGAGAAAGATGGCCGGGGAGCTGTTTTTT. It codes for CASSLVLLVTSGRKMAGELFF.

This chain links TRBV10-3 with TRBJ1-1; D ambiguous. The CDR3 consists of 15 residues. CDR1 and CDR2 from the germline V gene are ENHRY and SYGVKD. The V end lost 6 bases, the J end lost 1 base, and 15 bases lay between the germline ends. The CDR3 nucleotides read TGTGCCATCAGCGCCAAACAATCGGGGAACACTGAAGCTTTCTTT. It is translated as CAISAKQSGNTEAFF.